This T cell receptor (beta chain) was captured by sequencing in a study of blood T cells in healthy people across ages. This CDR3 contains 14 residues. Germline loops: CDR1 SGHRS, CDR2 YFSETQ. V lost 0 bases and J 8 bases, leaving 11 bases between the germline ends. Alongside a J-beta primer mix, a sample-barcoded 5' primer served in a second PCR lasting about 7 to 12 cycles. The template-switch adaptor, which had 12 random nucleotides, put a tag on each cDNA molecule. One entry per CDR3 protein, called by TCRdb with MiXCR from the 5' RACE reads. Among around 900,000 distinct CDR3 sequences listed, 51% were seen once.

This rearrangement joins TRBV5-1 to TRBJ2-2; D ambiguous. The origin of this receptor is a woman aged 60-75 years in good health. The sequenced material came from blood. The CDR3 loop reads CASSLEPSIGELFF. CDR3 coding DNA: TGCGCCAGCAGCTTGGAGCCCAGCATAGGGGAGCTGTTTTTT.